These 20 T cell receptor beta chains share one sample of origin, sequenced in a study of response to subunit inactivated influenza vaccine. TCRdb redid the calling of the RT-PCR reads with MiXCR, one entry per CDR3 protein. The sample has approximately 480,000 distinct CDR3 sequences; around 9.9% are singletons. Sequences were derived from PBMCs from blood, sampled 40 to 50 days after vaccination. Receptor source: a man between 45 and 60 years old who received an inactivated influenza vaccine.

This chain uses TRBV2 with TRBJ2-1; 7 nucleotides line up with TRBD2. Germline CDR1 reads SNHLY; CDR2 reads FYNNEI. The CDR3 has 15 residues. V was pared by 5 bases and J by 4 bases, with 8 bases of the junction left unmatched. The CDR3 spells CASSLTLAAYNEQFF. The CDR3 region has the DNA TGTGCCAGCAGTCTAACTCTAGCGGCATACAATGAGCAGTTCTTC.

A word on this clonotype: Since a much larger clone is just one base distant, this may be a read error. This chain uses TRBV12-3 or TRBV12-4 with TRBJ1-5; D remains ambiguous. CDR3 length: 14 amino acids. The CDR3 DNA is TGTGCCGGCAGTTTCGGCGGTAGCAATCAGCCCCAGCATTTT. Protein product: CAGSFGGSNQPQHF.

This clonotype was counted between two and nine times. V is TRBV7-8 and J is TRBJ2-1; 7 nucleotides agree with TRBD2. There are 16 residues in the CDR3. Germline loops: CDR1 SGHVS, CDR2 FQNEAQ. Trimming cost V 0 bases and J 6 bases; bases outside gene matches: 8. CDR3 residues: CASSLAFAGAGNEQFF. The DNA for the CDR3 is TGTGCCAGCAGCTTAGCGTTCGCGGGAGCTGGCAATGAGCAGTTCTTC.

The table lists this clonotype with a few counts. The J gene is TRBJ2-7, the V gene TRBV20-1; possibly TRBD1 for D (6 bases). The CDR3 runs 13 residues. V lost 0 bases, J lost 6 bases, and 12 bases lay in between. Germline V gene sequence: CDR1 DFQATT, CDR2 SNEGSKA (reference sequence). The chain's CDR3 is CSAREVPDSEQYF. DNA for the CDR3: TGCAGTGCTAGAGAGGTTCCGGACAGCGAGCAGTACTTC.

This clonotype was found a few times. V is TRBV5-1 and J is TRBJ2-1; D gene unclear. V was clipped by 4 bases and J by 6 bases, with 11 bases between them. There are 13 residues in the CDR3. CDR1 and CDR2 (germline): SGHRS, YFSETQ. The CDR3 nucleotides read TGCGCCAGCAGCATAGGAGCCGGCAATGAGCAGTTCTTC. It yields the protein CASSIGAGNEQFF. The full variable domain, with the rest looked up from reference TRBV5-1 and TRBJ2-1, is KAGVTQTPRYLIKTRGQQVTLSCSPISGHRSVSWYQQTPGQGLQFLFEYFSETQRNKGNFPGRFSGRQFSNSRSEMNVSTLELGDSALYLCASSIGAGNEQFFGPGTRLTVL.

The rearrangement uses TRBV5-1 and TRBJ2-7; no reliable D call. Germline V lookup: CDR1 SGHRS, CDR2 YFSETQ. Trimming pared 0 bases from V and 3 bases from J, leaving 7 bases between. This CDR3 spans 13 amino acids. The CDR3 sequence: CASSLGNRYEQYF. The DNA of the CDR3 is TGCGCCAGCAGCTTGGGGAACCGCTACGAGCAGTACTTC.

This clonotype was counted many times. V is TRBV12-3 or TRBV12-4 and J is TRBJ1-5; TRBD1 agrees at 10 bases. Trimming removed 4 bases from V and 7 bases from J; junction bases left unmatched: 4. The CDR3 extends over 14 amino acids. The CDR3 sequence: CASSSTGGRQPQHF. As DNA, the CDR3 is TGTGCCAGCAGTTCGACAGGGGGCCGACAGCCCCAGCATTTT.

This clonotype has more than one count but fewer than ten. This rearrangement joins TRBV4-1 to TRBJ2-1; 14 nucleotides align to TRBD2. This CDR3 spans 20 amino acids. V lost 2 bases to trimming and J lost 0 bases; unmatched junction nucleotides: 9. The germline V gene has CDR1 MGHRA and CDR2 YSYEKL. CDR3 protein: CASSQLGLAGALSSYNEQFF. CDR3 DNA: TGCGCCAGCAGCCAACTGGGACTAGCGGGGGCCCTTAGCTCCTACAATGAGCAGTTCTTC.

This clonotype was recorded at least ten times. This chain joins TRBV5-1 and TRBJ1-2; no definite D call. Trimming cost V 2 bases and J 0 bases, with 11 bases left between them. Germline V gene sequence: CDR1 SGHRS, CDR2 YFSETQ. The CDR3 is 15 residues long. The CDR3 sequence: CASSFSGPTNYGYTF. As DNA, the CDR3 is TGCGCCAGCAGCTTTTCGGGCCCTACTAACTATGGCTACACCTTC.

V gene TRBV25-1 combines with J gene TRBJ1-1, with no clear D. This CDR3 spans 12 amino acids. The V end lost 4 bases, the J end lost 7 bases, and 10 bases lay between the germline ends. Germline V CDR1 and CDR2: MGHDK, SYGVNS. DNA for the CDR3: TGTGCCAGCAGTGTCCTAACAAATGAAGCTTTCTTT. Its protein is CASSVLTNEAFF.

This clonotype was counted ten times or more. V gene TRBV12-3 or TRBV12-4 combines with J gene TRBJ1-3, with D unclear. The ends were cut back, 5 bases at V and 7 bases at J, with 15 bases in the middle. The CDR3 totals 14 residues. The CDR3: CASSQRASWNTIYF. Written as DNA, the CDR3 is TGTGCCAGCAGTCAGCGGGCTTCATGGAACACCATATATTTT.

The chain joins TRBV12-3 or TRBV12-4 to TRBJ2-5; TRBD1 agrees at 9 bases. V lost 5 bases and J lost 4; bases outside the gene matches: 8. The length of the CDR3 is 15 residues. The CDR3 DNA reads TGTGCCAGCAGTCCTGGGACAGGGAGCCTAGAGACCCAGTACTTC. Its protein product is CASSPGTGSLETQYF.

This chain links TRBV9 with TRBJ2-7, with D perhaps matching TRBD1 (6 bases). V lost 3 bases to trimming and J lost 2 bases, with 12 bases between them. This CDR3 comprises 14 residues. Germline lookup yields CDR1 SGDLS and CDR2 YYNGEE. The CDR3 sequence: CASSEQGRTYEQYF. The CDR3 coding sequence is TGTGCCAGCAGCGAACAGGGCAGAACCTACGAGCAGTACTTC.

In its sample, this clonotype was seen a few times. This chain connects TRBV20-1 to TRBJ1-5; the match to TRBD1 covers 7 bases. The CDR3 loop spans 14 amino acids. The V gene end was trimmed by 5 bases and the J gene end by 0 bases; junction bases not matched to a gene: 4. The V gene's germline CDR1 is DFQATT and CDR2 SNEGSKA (reference sequence). The CDR3, as DNA: TGCAGTGCTCTACAGGGGAATAGCAATCAGCCCCAGCATTTT. Protein sequence: CSALQGNSNQPQHF.

The chain is built from TRBV5-4 and TRBJ2-7; 10 nucleotides align to TRBD2. V lost 1 base and J lost 6; bases outside the gene matches: 7. There are 15 residues in the CDR3. From germline, CDR1 is SGHNT and CDR2 YYREEE (reference sequence). CDR3 bases: TGTGCCAGCAGCTTGTTGGCTAGCGGGAGCGGCGAGCAGTACTTC. Its translation is CASSLLASGSGEQYF.

This clonotype was seen at least ten times. The rearrangement links TRBV20-1 to TRBJ2-5; tentatively, D is TRBD2 (6 bases). This CDR3 spans 15 amino acids. With 6 bases removed from V and 5 bases from J, the gap between germline ends came to 22 bases. CDR1 and CDR2 (germline): DFQATT, SNEGSKA (reference sequence). The CDR3 is CSAGGFGSSGETQYF. The DNA of the CDR3 is TGCAGTGCCGGGGGTTTCGGATCGTCGGGGGAGACCCAGTACTTC.

The rearrangement links TRBV20-1 to TRBJ2-2; possible D gene TRBD2, 5 bases. Germline CDR1 is DFQATT and CDR2 is SNEGSKA (reference sequence). V was pared by 1 base and J by 7 bases, with 10 bases between. The CDR3 runs to 13 residues. CDR3 residues: CSARAPAGGELFF. The CDR3 DNA reads TGCAGTGCTAGAGCCCCGGCGGGCGGGGAGCTGTTTTTT.

This clonotype has at least ten counts. The gene calls are TRBV27 and TRBJ2-7, with TRBD2 as a possible D gene (5 bases). CDR1 MNHEY and CDR2 SMNVEV come from the germline V gene (reference sequence). This CDR3 is 14 amino acids long. V dropped 0 bases and J dropped 6 bases, with 12 bases sitting between them. CDR3 nucleotide sequence: TGTGCCAGCAGTTTATCGAGCCTAGCTGGCGAGCAGTACTTC. Its protein is CASSLSSLAGEQYF.

This clonotype was counted ten times or more. V gene TRBV4-1 combines with J gene TRBJ1-1, with 9 bases matching TRBD1. The V gene end was trimmed by 6 bases and the J gene end by 1 base; junction bases not matched to a gene: 3. This CDR3 has 14 residues. Germline CDR1 MGHRA, CDR2 YSYEKL. In nucleotides, the CDR3 is TGCGCCAGCAGTTACAGGGGGCAGAACACTGAAGCTTTCTTT. Translated, it gives CASSYRGQNTEAFF.

This clonotype was seen a handful of times. The chain employs TRBV12-3 or TRBV12-4 and TRBJ1-1; 8 nucleotides match TRBD1. V lost 3 bases, J lost 4 bases, and 7 bases stayed unmatched. The CDR3 length is 15 residues. The CDR3 here is CASSFDQGAITEAFF. The CDR3 nucleotides read TGTGCCAGCAGTTTTGACCAGGGGGCAATCACTGAAGCTTTCTTT.